A selection of T cell receptor beta chains follows, all from one sample in a study of identical twins. MiXCR was run by TCRdb on the 5' RACE reads, yielding one entry per CDR3 protein. The sample lists about 690,000 distinct CDR3 sequences, 21% occurring once. These sequences were also reported in another study, on T cells expressing NK-cell markers.

The sample was PBMCs. Receptor source: a woman younger than 30 in good health. Both conserved end residues are part of each CDR3. D genes are given only for firm matches. Rows may omit the clone size; those that give it use once, few, many or a size class.

v_call: TRBV6-5
d_call: TRBD1
clone_size: few
j_call: TRBJ1-1
cdr3_nt: TGTGCCAGCAGTTCCCCGACAGGGCCGAACACTGAAGCTTTCTTT
cdr3_aa: CASSSPTGPNTEAFF

v_call: TRBV4-3
d_call: .
clone_size: .
j_call: TRBJ2-7
cdr3_nt: TGCGCCAGCAGCCAAATTAACGCGGGACTTCGCTCCTACGAGCAGTACTTC
cdr3_aa: CASSQINAGLRSYEQYF

v_call: TRBV27
d_call: .
clone_size: .
j_call: TRBJ2-7
cdr3_nt: TGTGCCAGCAGCCCTTCCCCTCCAGGGAGGTACGAGCAGTACTTC
cdr3_aa: CASSPSPPGRYEQYF

v_call: TRBV7-9
d_call: .
clone_size: few
j_call: TRBJ2-1
cdr3_nt: TGTGCCAGCAGCCCGTGGGAAAGTGAGCAGTTCTTC
cdr3_aa: CASSPWESEQFF

v_call: TRBV7-9
d_call: .
clone_size: many
j_call: TRBJ2-3
cdr3_nt: TGTGCCAGCAGTCCCACCCATTATACTAGCACAGATACGCAGTATTTT
cdr3_aa: CASSPTHYTSTDTQYF

v_call: TRBV7-2
d_call: .
clone_size: few
j_call: TRBJ2-3
cdr3_nt: TGTGCCAGCAGCGGCCGCGGGGTTCCAGATACGCAGTATTTT
cdr3_aa: CASSGRGVPDTQYF

v_call: TRBV24-1
d_call: .
clone_size: many
j_call: TRBJ2-1
cdr3_nt: TGTGCCACCAGTGATTCCCTGACTGGGGAGGAGCAGTTCTTC
cdr3_aa: CATSDSLTGEEQFF

v_call: TRBV28
d_call: .
clone_size: .
j_call: TRBJ1-2
cdr3_nt: TGTGCCTCCTGCCCCTCCAGGGTGCCTAACTATGGCTACACCTTC
cdr3_aa: CASCPSRVPNYGYTF

v_call: TRBV3-1
d_call: .
clone_size: few
j_call: TRBJ2-7
cdr3_nt: TGTGCCAGCAGCCTCGGGACAAGAAATTACGAGCAGTACTTC
cdr3_aa: CASSLGTRNYEQYF

v_call: TRBV5-1
d_call: .
clone_size: few
j_call: TRBJ1-2
cdr3_nt: TGCGCCAGCAGCCCCATGAAAAGCGGCTACACCTTC
cdr3_aa: CASSPMKSGYTF

v_call: TRBV7-2
d_call: TRBD2
clone_size: .
j_call: TRBJ2-1
cdr3_nt: TGTGCCAGCAGCCCGGGACTAGCGGGAGCCTACAATGAGCAGTTCTTC
cdr3_aa: CASSPGLAGAYNEQFF

v_call: TRBV29-1
d_call: .
clone_size: .
j_call: TRBJ1-2
cdr3_nt: TGCAGCGTTGGCGGCCTCCCCGAGGACTATGGCTACACCTTC
cdr3_aa: CSVGGLPEDYGYTF

v_call: TRBV20-1
d_call: .
clone_size: .
j_call: TRBJ1-4
cdr3_nt: TGCAGTGCAACCCGGGACGGGGGAAAACTGTTTTTT
cdr3_aa: CSATRDGGKLFF

v_call: TRBV10-3
d_call: .
clone_size: few
j_call: TRBJ2-7
cdr3_nt: TGTGCCATCAGTGAGTCGATATGGTACGAGCAGTACTTC
cdr3_aa: CAISESIWYEQYF

v_call: TRBV20-1
d_call: TRBD1
clone_size: .
j_call: TRBJ2-1
cdr3_nt: TGCAGTGCAAGAGGGGGCGCGAGGTACAATGAGCAGTTCTTC
cdr3_aa: CSARGGARYNEQFF

v_call: TRBV15
d_call: .
clone_size: many
j_call: TRBJ2-4
cdr3_nt: TGTGCCACCAGCACCCCGACCCCGAAACGGTTAGCCAAAAACATTCAGTACTTC
cdr3_aa: CATSTPTPKRLAKNIQYF

v_call: TRBV7-9
d_call: .
clone_size: few
j_call: TRBJ2-7
cdr3_nt: TGTGCCAGCAGCTTATCTCATACGCGGGGAAGCGAGCAGTACTTC
cdr3_aa: CASSLSHTRGSEQYF

v_call: TRBV6-2/TRBV6-3
d_call: .
clone_size: few
j_call: TRBJ1-1
cdr3_nt: TGTGCCACCGAGAAGAACACTGAAGCTTTCTTT
cdr3_aa: CATEKNTEAFF

v_call: TRBV11-2
d_call: .
clone_size: .
j_call: TRBJ1-1
cdr3_nt: TGTGCCAGCAGCTCCTCCGACGGAAAGATTAGAGCTTTCTTT
cdr3_aa: CASSSSDGKIRAFF

v_call: TRBV20-1
d_call: .
clone_size: few
j_call: TRBJ1-1
cdr3_nt: TGCAGTGCTCCTGGACACGCCGCTGAAGCTTTCTTT
cdr3_aa: CSAPGHAAEAFF

v_call: TRBV24-1
d_call: TRBD2
clone_size: .
j_call: TRBJ2-7
cdr3_nt: TGTGCCACCTCGGGACTAGCGGGGTTCGCTCACGAGCAGTACTTC
cdr3_aa: CATSGLAGFAHEQYF

v_call: TRBV6-6
d_call: TRBD1
clone_size: many
j_call: TRBJ1-5
cdr3_nt: TGTGCCAGCGTCCACAGGGGGAACCAGCCCCAGCATTTT
cdr3_aa: CASVHRGNQPQHF

v_call: TRBV11-2
d_call: TRBD2
clone_size: once
j_call: TRBJ2-1
cdr3_nt: TGTGCCAGCAGCTCTCGATTTAGCGGGAGGGCCGGGAATGAGCAGTTCTTC
cdr3_aa: CASSSRFSGRAGNEQFF

v_call: TRBV5-1
d_call: .
clone_size: .
j_call: TRBJ2-2
cdr3_nt: TGCGCCAGCAGCTTACAGTCCGGCACCGGGGAGCTGTTTTTT
cdr3_aa: CASSLQSGTGELFF

v_call: TRBV3-1
d_call: TRBD2
clone_size: .
j_call: TRBJ2-1
cdr3_nt: TGTGCCAGCAGCCGTACTAGCGGGATTGGCGATGAGCAGTTCTTC
cdr3_aa: CASSRTSGIGDEQFF

v_call: TRBV4-3
d_call: TRBD2
clone_size: few
j_call: TRBJ2-7
cdr3_nt: TGCGCCAGCAGCCGGATAGCGGGAGGGCCTCACGAGCAGTACTTC
cdr3_aa: CASSRIAGGPHEQYF

v_call: TRBV5-1
d_call: TRBD1
clone_size: .
j_call: TRBJ2-1
cdr3_nt: TGCGCCAGCAGCTTGAAGACCGGGACAGGGTACTACAATGAGCAGTTCTTC
cdr3_aa: CASSLKTGTGYYNEQFF

v_call: TRBV20-1
d_call: .
clone_size: .
j_call: TRBJ1-1
cdr3_nt: TGCAGTGCTAGAGATGTGGGAATTGGAGCTTTCTTT
cdr3_aa: CSARDVGIGAFF

v_call: TRBV18
d_call: .
clone_size: .
j_call: TRBJ2-3
cdr3_nt: TGTGCCAGCTCACCCCCTACGAATACGCAGTATTTT
cdr3_aa: CASSPPTNTQYF

v_call: TRBV10-3
d_call: .
clone_size: .
j_call: TRBJ2-3
cdr3_nt: TGTGCCATCATTTCGAACAGGGCGGAGGGCACAGATACGCAGTATTTT
cdr3_aa: CAIISNRAEGTDTQYF

v_call: TRBV4-2
d_call: .
clone_size: .
j_call: TRBJ2-7
cdr3_nt: TGTGCCAGCAGCCAAGCAGTACGACCCCCCAAGTACGAGCAGTACTTC
cdr3_aa: CASSQAVRPPKYEQYF

v_call: TRBV3-1
d_call: .
clone_size: .
j_call: TRBJ2-5
cdr3_nt: TGTGCCAGCAGCCAAAGGAGCGAACGAGAGACCCAGTACTTC
cdr3_aa: CASSQRSERETQYF

v_call: TRBV6-1
d_call: .
clone_size: few
j_call: TRBJ1-1
cdr3_nt: TGTGCCAGCAGCCGCGAATCCTCTCCCTATTCCCATCGGGTACTTTTT
cdr3_aa: CASSRESSPYSHRVLF

v_call: TRBV10-3
d_call: .
clone_size: few
j_call: TRBJ2-1
cdr3_nt: TGTGCCATCCGATCGAATATTGTGAATGAGCAGTTCTTC
cdr3_aa: CAIRSNIVNEQFF

v_call: TRBV5-1
d_call: .
clone_size: many
j_call: TRBJ1-2
cdr3_nt: TGCGCCAGCAGCTTGGACAGACCTAACTATGGCTACACCTTC
cdr3_aa: CASSLDRPNYGYTF

v_call: TRBV20-1
d_call: TRBD1
clone_size: many
j_call: TRBJ1-5
cdr3_nt: TGCAGTGCCGACCAGACAGGGGAATTGTCTCAGCCCCAGCATTTT
cdr3_aa: CSADQTGELSQPQHF

v_call: TRBV7-2
d_call: .
clone_size: few
j_call: TRBJ1-2
cdr3_nt: TGTGCCAGCACCATTAGGTGGGGGGAAAACTATGGCTACACCTTC
cdr3_aa: CASTIRWGENYGYTF

v_call: TRBV20-1
d_call: .
clone_size: .
j_call: TRBJ1-4
cdr3_nt: TGCAGTGCTGCCCGGGATGCTAATGAAAAACTGTTTTTT
cdr3_aa: CSAARDANEKLFF

v_call: TRBV5-1
d_call: .
clone_size: few
j_call: TRBJ2-5
cdr3_nt: TGCGCCAGCAGCTTAGGTCTCGGACAGAACCAAGAGACCCAGTACTTC
cdr3_aa: CASSLGLGQNQETQYF

v_call: TRBV7-2
d_call: .
clone_size: few
j_call: TRBJ2-1
cdr3_nt: TGTGCCAGCAGCTTAGGCGGCAGGACCTACAATGAGCAGTTCTTC
cdr3_aa: CASSLGGRTYNEQFF

v_call: TRBV15
d_call: .
clone_size: few
j_call: TRBJ2-5
cdr3_nt: TGTGCCACCAGCAGAGAAAATGAGGGCAGGCGCGAAGCAGGCCAAACGGAGACCCAGTACTTC
cdr3_aa: CATSRENEGRREAGQTETQYF

v_call: TRBV12-3/TRBV12-4
d_call: .
clone_size: few
j_call: TRBJ2-7
cdr3_nt: TGTGCCAGCAGTTTAACCTACATTGGGGAGTACGAGCAGTACTTC
cdr3_aa: CASSLTYIGEYEQYF

v_call: TRBV25-1
d_call: .
clone_size: many
j_call: TRBJ2-2
cdr3_nt: TGTGCCAGCGGCCGGGACCCGAACACCGGGGAGCTGTTTTTT
cdr3_aa: CASGRDPNTGELFF

v_call: TRBV29-1
d_call: .
clone_size: few
j_call: TRBJ1-1
cdr3_nt: TGCAGCGTTGATAGCCCACGTAGCACTGAAGCTTTCTTT
cdr3_aa: CSVDSPRSTEAFF

v_call: TRBV20-1
d_call: .
clone_size: .
j_call: TRBJ2-3
cdr3_nt: TGCAGTGCTAGAGTAGGGACGGCTAGCACAGATACGCAGTATTTT
cdr3_aa: CSARVGTASTDTQYF

v_call: TRBV20-1
d_call: TRBD2
clone_size: few
j_call: TRBJ2-1
cdr3_nt: TGCAGTGCTAGAACCTTTCGCGGGAGCTCCTACAATGAGCAGTTCTTC
cdr3_aa: CSARTFRGSSYNEQFF

v_call: TRBV12-3/TRBV12-4
d_call: .
clone_size: .
j_call: TRBJ2-7
cdr3_nt: TGTGCCAGCAGGCCAGAGGGGTTTGGCGAGCAGTACTTC
cdr3_aa: CASRPEGFGEQYF

v_call: TRBV27
d_call: TRBD1
clone_size: .
j_call: TRBJ2-1
cdr3_nt: TGTGCCAGCAGTTCCCGACAGGGACACAATGAGCAGTTCTTC
cdr3_aa: CASSSRQGHNEQFF

v_call: TRBV5-5
d_call: .
clone_size: few
j_call: TRBJ1-2
cdr3_nt: TGTGCCAGCAGCTTTAACCTGGTTGGGTCTATCTATGGCTACACCTTC
cdr3_aa: CASSFNLVGSIYGYTF

v_call: TRBV20-1
d_call: TRBD2
clone_size: few
j_call: TRBJ2-1
cdr3_nt: TGCAGTGCTGGAGGATCGGCTAGCGGGTCTCCTGAGCAGTTCTTC
cdr3_aa: CSAGGSASGSPEQFF

v_call: TRBV20-1
d_call: .
clone_size: .
j_call: TRBJ1-2
cdr3_nt: TGCAGTGCTAGAGAGACTGGTAGGGACGGCTACACCTTC
cdr3_aa: CSARETGRDGYTF

v_call: TRBV5-6
d_call: .
clone_size: .
j_call: TRBJ2-1
cdr3_nt: TGTGCCAGCAGCTCCATTCGTCTAGTAGCCGGGAATGAGCAGTTCTTC
cdr3_aa: CASSSIRLVAGNEQFF

v_call: TRBV20-1
d_call: TRBD2
clone_size: .
j_call: TRBJ2-5
cdr3_nt: TGCAGTGCTAGGTTTAGCGGGAAGTCTCAAGAGACCCAGTACTTC
cdr3_aa: CSARFSGKSQETQYF

v_call: TRBV29-1
d_call: .
clone_size: many
j_call: TRBJ2-1
cdr3_nt: TGCAGCGGGACCTCCTACAATGAGCAGTTCTTC
cdr3_aa: CSGTSYNEQFF

v_call: TRBV20-1
d_call: TRBD1
clone_size: many
j_call: TRBJ2-5
cdr3_nt: TGCAGTGCTAGTAGAGGGGGCGCGGGGACCCAGTACTTC
cdr3_aa: CSASRGGAGTQYF

v_call: TRBV6-1
d_call: .
clone_size: .
j_call: TRBJ1-6
cdr3_nt: TGTGCCAGCAGCGAACCCGGACAAAATTCACCCCTCCACTTT
cdr3_aa: CASSEPGQNSPLHF

v_call: TRBV29-1
d_call: TRBD1
clone_size: many
j_call: TRBJ1-1
cdr3_nt: TGCAGCGCCCGACAGGGGGGAAACACTGAAGCTTTCTTT
cdr3_aa: CSARQGGNTEAFF

v_call: TRBV5-1
d_call: .
clone_size: many
j_call: TRBJ1-6
cdr3_nt: TGCGCCAGCAGCTTAATCGATAATTCACCCCTCCACTTT
cdr3_aa: CASSLIDNSPLHF

v_call: TRBV6-2/TRBV6-3
d_call: .
clone_size: many
j_call: TRBJ2-7
cdr3_nt: TGTGCCAGCAGTTATAGTAGGACATCCGAGCAGTACTTC
cdr3_aa: CASSYSRTSEQYF